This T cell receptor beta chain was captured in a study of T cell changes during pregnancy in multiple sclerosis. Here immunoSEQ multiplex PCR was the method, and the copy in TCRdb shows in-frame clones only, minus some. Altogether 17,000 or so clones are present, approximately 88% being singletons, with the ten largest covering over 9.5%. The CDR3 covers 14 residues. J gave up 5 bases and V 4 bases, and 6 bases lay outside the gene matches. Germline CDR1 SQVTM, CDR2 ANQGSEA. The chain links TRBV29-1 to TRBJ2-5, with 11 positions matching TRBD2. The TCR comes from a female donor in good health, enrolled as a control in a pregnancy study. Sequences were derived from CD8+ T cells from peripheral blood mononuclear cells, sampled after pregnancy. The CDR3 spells CSVVGLAARETQYF. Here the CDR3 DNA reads TGCAGCGTTGTGGGACTAGCGGCTCGGGAGACCCAGTACTTC.